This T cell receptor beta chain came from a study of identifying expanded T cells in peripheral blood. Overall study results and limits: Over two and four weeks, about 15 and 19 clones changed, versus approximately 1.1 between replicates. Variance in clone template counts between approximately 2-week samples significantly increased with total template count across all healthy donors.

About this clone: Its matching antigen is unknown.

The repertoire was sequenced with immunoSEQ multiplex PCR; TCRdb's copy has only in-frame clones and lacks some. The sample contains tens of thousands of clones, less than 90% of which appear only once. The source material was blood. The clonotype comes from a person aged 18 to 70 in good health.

This chain's CDR3 is CSVELAGSQADTQYF. CDR3 in DNA: TGCAGCGTTGAACTAGCGGGAAGTCAGGCAGATACGCAGTATTTT. The chain links TRBV29-1 to TRBJ2-3; 9 bases align to TRBD2. CDR3 length: 15 amino acids. With 2 bases clipped from V and 4 bases from J, the junction kept 7 bases outside the gene matches. The V gene's germline CDR1 is SQVTM and CDR2 ANQGSEA.